This T cell receptor beta chain was observed in a study of T cell changes during pregnancy in multiple sclerosis. Repertoires were generated with immunoSEQ multiplex PCR, while TCRdb's copy carries only in-frame clones and drops some. The repertoire holds 70,000 to 80,000 clones, around 94% seen once, with 0.45% to 0.7% in the top ten. The trim removed 0 bases at V and 5 bases at J, leaving 6 bases unmatched. The CDR3 length is 15 residues. Germline loops: CDR1 SGHRS, CDR2 YFSETQ. Here the sequenced sample was peripheral blood, taken in the third trimester of pregnancy. The sequence was obtained from a female donor with multiple sclerosis, enrolled in a pregnancy study. The chain carries TRBV5-1 and TRBJ2-5; 8 bases map to TRBD2. CDR3: CASSLDGTRAETQYF. As DNA, the CDR3 is TGCGCCAGCAGCTTGGACGGGACTAGGGCCGAGACCCAGTACTTC.